One and the same sample provided the 28 T cell receptor beta chains below, sequenced in a study of T cells in pancreatic ductal adenocarcinoma. TCRdb's copy holds only in-frame clones and misses some; the assay was immunoSEQ multiplex PCR. The sample lists over 85,000 clones, nearly 95% occurring once. Selected pancreatic ductal adenocarcinoma patients had undergone surgery without neoadjuvant therapy. Specimen: PBMCs. These receptors all stem from a human donor with pancreatic ductal adenocarcinoma.

The chain uses TRBV19 and TRBJ2-2; TRBD2 matches at 12 bases. Germline V gene lookup returns CDR1 LNHDA and CDR2 SQIVND (reference sequence). CDR3 length: 17 residues. The V gene end was trimmed by 3 bases and the J gene end by 8 bases; junction bases not matched to a gene: 10. The CDR3 sequence is CASSMGLAGGPAGELFF. In DNA form, the CDR3 reads TGTGCCAGTAGTATGGGTCTAGCGGGAGGGCCGGCGGGGGAGCTGTTTTTT.

The rearrangement links TRBV9 to TRBJ1-2, with TRBD1 as a possible D gene (5 bases). V was trimmed by 3 bases and J by 3 bases, leaving 9 bases between them. CDR1 SGDLS and CDR2 YYNGEE come from the germline V gene. The CDR3 is 13 amino acids. This CDR3 is CASSGGADYGYTF. CDR3 nucleotide sequence: TGTGCCAGCAGCGGTGGGGCGGACTATGGCTACACCTTC.

The rearrangement uses TRBV10-3 and TRBJ1-4; D not certain. The CDR3 length is 15 residues. Per germline, CDR1 ENHRY and CDR2 SYGVKD. Between the trimmed V and J ends, which lost 1 base and 0 bases, there was a span of 6 bases. CDR3 amino acids: CAISEYTSTNEKLFF. DNA of the CDR3: TGTGCCATCAGTGAGTACACCTCAACTAATGAAAAACTGTTTTTT.

The chain combines TRBV19 with TRBJ2-1; D might be TRBD2 (8 bases). Germline loops: CDR1 LNHDA, CDR2 SQIVND (reference sequence). Between the trimmed V and J ends, which lost 5 bases and 6 bases, there was a span of 29 bases. This CDR3 is 19 amino acids long. In nucleotides, the CDR3 is TGTGCCAGTAGTCCGTCGACAGGGTGGCAGCGGGAGCGGTTCAATGAGCAGTTCTTC. As protein: CASSPSTGWQRERFNEQFF.

This sequence joins TRBV6-1 and TRBJ2-7, with 7 bases aligning to TRBD2. Germline V CDR1 and CDR2: MNHNS, SASEGT. J was trimmed by 3 bases and V by 4 bases; bases with no gene match: 6. The CDR3 length is 14 residues. CDR3 sequence (DNA): TGTGCCAGCAGTGCGGGGGGTCGCTTCTACGAGCAGTACTTC. This translates into CASSAGGRFYEQYF.

This sequence joins TRBV5-1 and TRBJ1-5; TRBD1 aligns across 7 bases. This CDR3 region has 14 residues. CDR1 and CDR2 from the germline V gene are SGHRS and YFSETQ. J was trimmed by 3 bases and V by 4 bases; bases with no gene match: 4. The CDR3 loop reads CASSVDRANQPQHF. DNA of the CDR3: TGCGCCAGCAGCGTAGACAGGGCCAATCAGCCCCAGCATTTT.

V and J are TRBV7-2 and TRBJ2-7; 8 nucleotides agree with TRBD1. This CDR3 spans 14 amino acids. CDR1 SGHTA and CDR2 FQGNSA come from the germline V gene. V shed 3 bases, J shed 6 bases, and the junction held 7 bases outside the gene matches. This chain's CDR3 is CASSFLRGRFEQYF. CDR3 coding DNA: TGTGCCAGCAGCTTCCTCAGGGGGCGCTTCGAGCAGTACTTC. Full variable domain (rest looked up from reference TRBV7-2 and TRBJ2-7): GAGVSQSPSNKVTEKGKDVELRCDPISGHTALYWYRQSLGQGLEFLIYFQGNSAPDKSGLPSDRFSAERTGGSVSTLTIQRTQQEDSAVYLCASSFLRGRFEQYFGPGTRLTVT.

The chain uses TRBV29-1 and TRBJ2-2; 8 nucleotides line up with TRBD2. The CDR3 is made up of 13 amino acids. V dropped 7 bases and J dropped 4; count of bases not matched to a gene: 5. Germline loops: CDR1 SQVTM, CDR2 ANQGSEA. CDR3 sequence reads: CSAARGGTGELFF. The CDR3 coding sequence is TGCAGCGCGGCACGGGGGGGCACCGGGGAGCTGTTTTTT.

This sequence joins TRBV28 and TRBJ2-7, with D perhaps matching TRBD1 (6 bases). The CDR3 extends over 14 amino acids. The V gene's germline CDR1 is MDHEN and CDR2 SYDVKM. V was clipped by 0 bases and J by 7 bases, with 13 bases between them. CDR3 region: CASSLWAGAREQYF. CDR3 in DNA: TGTGCCAGCAGTTTATGGGCAGGGGCTCGGGAGCAGTACTTC.

The J gene is TRBJ2-7, the V gene TRBV27, with a tentative D call TRBD2 (7 bases). Between the trimmed V and J ends, which lost 5 bases and 3 bases, there was a span of 14 bases. The CDR3 sequence is 14 residues long. CDR1 and CDR2 from the germline V gene are MNHEY and SMNVEV (reference sequence). The CDR3 DNA reads TGTGCCAGCAGTAGGGGGGGGTCAATCTACGAGCAGTACTTC. It yields the protein CASSRGGSIYEQYF.

The chain has TRBV30 and TRBJ2-3; tentatively, D is TRBD1 (6 bases). The germline CDR1 and CDR2 sequences are GTSNPN and SVGIG (reference sequence). CDR3 length equals 14 residues. V shed 2 bases and J shed 2 bases, with 11 bases lying between them. CDR3 amino acids: CAWSSQGITDTQYF. CDR3 nucleotides: TGTGCCTGGAGTTCACAGGGAATCACAGATACGCAGTATTTT.

The chain's CDR3 is CASVARGSYEQYF. The CDR3 nucleotides are TGTGCCAGCGTCGCCAGGGGCTCCTACGAGCAGTACTTC. This chain uses TRBV6-1 with TRBJ2-7; D is possibly TRBD1 (6 bases). The CDR3 is 13 amino acids. The germline CDR1 and CDR2 sequences are MNHNS and SASEGT. Trimming removed 8 bases from V and 0 bases from J, with 11 bases in between.

The J gene is TRBJ2-7, the V gene TRBV27; 7 bases fit TRBD2. Germline values: CDR1 MNHEY, CDR2 SMNVEV (reference sequence). The CDR3 covers 16 residues. V shed 2 bases and J 5 bases; nucleotides not matched to a gene: 12. CDR3 in amino acids: CASSLMSGGRGNEQYF. The CDR3 coding sequence is TGTGCCAGCAGTTTAATGTCGGGGGGAAGAGGGAACGAGCAGTACTTC.

This sequence joins TRBV2 and TRBJ2-3; D is uncertain. The CDR3 runs to 12 residues. V was clipped by 8 bases and J by 4 bases, with 10 bases between them. Germline assignment: CDR1 SNHLY and CDR2 FYNNEI. CDR3 amino acids: CASRPGADTQYF. The CDR3 region has the DNA TGTGCCAGCCGCCCGGGTGCAGATACGCAGTATTTT.

The sample holds one count of this clone. The chain carries TRBV18 and TRBJ2-3; 9 bases are shared with TRBD1. This CDR3 is built from 15 residues. From germline, CDR1 is KGHSH and CDR2 LQKENI. With 3 bases clipped from V and 4 bases from J, the junction kept 5 bases outside the gene matches. CDR3 coding DNA: TGTGCCAGCTCACCTAACAGGGGGCGGTCAGATACGCAGTATTTT. Translated, it gives CASSPNRGRSDTQYF.

This clone was detected once. J is TRBJ2-5 and V is TRBV7-2; 11 nucleotides line up with TRBD2. In germline, CDR1 is SGHTA, CDR2 FQGNSA. The V gene end was trimmed by 4 bases and the J gene end by 6 bases; junction bases not matched to a gene: 4. This CDR3 is built from 14 residues. CDR3 loop: CASSSGTSGKTQYF. CDR3 bases: TGTGCCAGCAGCTCCGGGACTAGCGGAAAGACCCAGTACTTC.

This rearrangement joins TRBV6-6 to TRBJ2-3, with a tentative D call TRBD1 (6 bases). CDR3 length: 14 residues. V was trimmed by 4 bases and J by 5 bases, leaving 13 bases between them. Germline V gene data show CDR1 as MNHNY and CDR2 as SVGAGI (reference sequence). This CDR3 is CASSSGLGGDTQYF. DNA for the CDR3: TGTGCCAGCAGTTCCGGCCTAGGGGGAGATACGCAGTATTTT.

The chain joins TRBV7-8 to TRBJ2-1, with unresolved D. This CDR3 is 13 amino acids long. The ends were cut back, 5 bases at V and 8 bases at J, with 13 bases in the middle. In germline, CDR1 is SGHVS, CDR2 FQNEAQ. CDR3 residues: CASSPRVFDEQFF. Here the CDR3 DNA reads TGTGCCAGCAGCCCCCGAGTGTTCGATGAGCAGTTCTTC.

The gene calls are TRBV6-6 and TRBJ2-3, with D possibly being TRBD2 (5 bases). Looked up from germline, CDR1 is MNHNY and CDR2 is SVGAGI (reference sequence). CDR3 length: 14 residues. Between the trimmed V and J ends, which lost 6 bases and 2 bases, there was a span of 12 bases. The CDR3 spells CASRRASDTDTQYF. CDR3 bases: TGTGCCAGCAGGAGGGCGTCGGACACAGATACGCAGTATTTT.

The CDR3 bases are TGCGCCAGCAGCTTGGGGGACAGACCCTCCTACAATGAGCAGTTCTTC. As protein: CASSLGDRPSYNEQFF. This chain uses TRBV5-1 with TRBJ2-1, with 7 bases aligning to TRBD1. Germline loops: CDR1 SGHRS, CDR2 YFSETQ. CDR3 length equals 16 residues. V was pared by 0 bases and J by 0 bases, with 3 bases of the junction left unmatched.

This rearrangement joins TRBV5-1 to TRBJ2-5; 7 bases map to TRBD1. Germline V lookup: CDR1 SGHRS, CDR2 YFSETQ. The CDR3 sequence is 13 residues long. V shed 3 bases and J 5 bases; nucleotides not matched to a gene: 4. CDR3 amino acids: CASSWTGGETQYF. Here the CDR3 DNA reads TGCGCCAGCAGCTGGACAGGCGGGGAGACCCAGTACTTC.

This sequence joins TRBV11-2 and TRBJ2-7; no firm D call. CDR3 length equals 14 residues. The germline V and J ends were trimmed by 0 bases and 3 bases, with 9 bases remaining between them. Germline V gives CDR1 SGHAT, CDR2 FQNNGV. The CDR3 DNA sequence: TGTGCCAGCAGCTTAGATTTGGGCCGCTACGAGCAGTACTTC. Residues: CASSLDLGRYEQYF.

The chain uses TRBV5-1 and TRBJ2-1; TRBD2 matches 8 bases. The CDR3 length is 15 residues. Per germline, CDR1 SGHRS and CDR2 YFSETQ. Losses at the gene ends were 4 bases for V and 8 bases for J; bases not matched to a gene: 11. The CDR3 loop reads CASSPGTRSRDEQFF. CDR3 sequence (DNA): TGCGCCAGCAGCCCAGGGACTAGATCCCGCGATGAGCAGTTCTTC.

The chain is built from TRBV4-3 and TRBJ2-7; the match to TRBD1 covers 11 bases. This CDR3 has 17 residues. V dropped 0 bases and J dropped 2; count of bases not matched to a gene: 6. Germline V gene data show CDR1 as LGHNA and CDR2 as YSLEER. The CDR3 DNA is TGCGCCAGCAGCCAAGATGGGCAGGGACAGGGGGCCTACGAGCAGTACTTC. The encoded protein is CASSQDGQGQGAYEQYF.

The gene calls are TRBV11-2 and TRBJ2-7; 11 positions agree with TRBD1. The ends lost 4 bases at V and 5 bases at J; junction bases unmatched: 10. CDR3 length: 16 residues. Germline CDR1 is SGHAT and CDR2 is FQNNGV. The CDR3 here is CASSSDRGPGPHEQYF. The CDR3 coding sequence is TGTGCCAGCAGCTCGGACAGGGGGCCAGGGCCTCACGAGCAGTACTTC.

This chain joins TRBV4-1 and TRBJ1-5, with D uncertain. Germline CDR1 is MGHRA and CDR2 is YSYEKL. CDR3 size: 15 residues. The V end lost 3 bases, the J end lost 1 base, and 10 bases lay between the germline ends. The CDR3 DNA follows: TGCGCCAGCAGCCACGGGTGGGAGAGCAATCAGCCCCAGCATTTT. This sequence encodes CASSHGWESNQPQHF.

This chain uses TRBV30 with TRBJ2-1; TRBD2 agrees at 10 bases. Germline CDR1 is GTSNPN and CDR2 is SVGIG (reference sequence). J lost 9 bases, V lost 3 bases, and 8 bases had no gene match. The CDR3 is 14 residues long. The CDR3 nucleotides read TGTGCCTGGAGAAAAGCGGGAGGGCCCGGTGAGCAGTTCTTC. Its translation: CAWRKAGGPGEQFF.

This clone was counted a single time. The chain joins TRBV30 to TRBJ1-6; D unresolved. The CDR3 is made up of 14 amino acids. Germline loops: CDR1 GTSNPN, CDR2 SVGIG (reference sequence). Between the trimmed V and J ends, which lost 3 bases and 10 bases, there was a span of 16 bases. The CDR3 loop reads CAWSPGGNYSPLHF. As DNA, the CDR3 is TGTGCCTGGAGCCCCGGAGGGAATTACTCACCCCTCCACTTT.